The next 12 T cell receptor beta chains were all read from a single sample in a study of OX40 agonist ivuxolimab in advanced cancers. Sequencing was performed with immunoSEQ multiplex PCR; in TCRdb, only in-frame clones are kept and a portion is missing. Here the sample spans some 10,000 clones, around four fifths being singletons. This specimen consisted of CD4+ or CD8+ T cells sorted from blood, obtained in a trial of the OX40 agonist ivuxolimab. Receptors originate from an adult with an advanced solid tumor such as melanoma, head and neck, liver or kidney cancer.

This clone was observed a handful of times. The chain combines TRBV9 with TRBJ1-3; maybe TRBD1 (6 bases). Germline V gene data show CDR1 as SGDLS and CDR2 as YYNGEE. The CDR3 has 18 residues. Trimming removed 0 bases at V and 0 bases at J, with 16 bases between. The CDR3 bases are TGTGCCAGCAGCGTAGTATTCCGGGGGCCGAGCTCTGGAAACACCATATATTTT. It is translated as CASSVVFRGPSSGNTIYF.

The chain carries TRBV7-8 and TRBJ1-4; no reliable D call. Germline V gives CDR1 SGHVS, CDR2 FQNEAQ. V was trimmed by 4 bases and J by 3 bases, leaving 9 bases between them. This CDR3 contains 14 residues. The CDR3 sequence: CASSSREANEKLFF. As DNA, the CDR3 is TGTGCCAGCAGCTCAAGAGAAGCTAATGAAAAACTGTTTTTT.

The chain's CDR3 is CASSEAGRPQKAFF. The CDR3 coding sequence is TGTGCCAGCAGTGAAGCAGGGCGCCCCCAAAAAGCTTTCTTT. The V gene is TRBV7-9, the J gene TRBJ1-1; tentatively, D is TRBD1 (5 bases). The CDR3 totals 14 residues. The V end lost 6 bases, the J end lost 9 bases, and 20 bases lay between the germline ends. Per germline, CDR1 SEHNR and CDR2 FQNEAQ (reference sequence).

The V gene is TRBV4-2, the J gene TRBJ2-1; D is perhaps TRBD2 (7 bases). The CDR3 has 16 amino acids. Germline CDR1 is LGHNA and CDR2 is YNFKEQ. Trimming removed 0 bases from V and 6 bases from J, with 15 bases in between. In nucleotides, the CDR3 is TGTGCCAGCAGCCAAGATAATAGGGGGGGGGCCAATGAGCAGTTCTTC. Its protein is CASSQDNRGGANEQFF.

The rearrangement uses TRBV7-9 and TRBJ2-2; D possibly corresponds to TRBD1 (6 bases). The germline V gene has CDR1 SEHNR and CDR2 FQNEAQ (reference sequence). The CDR3 length is 14 residues. V was pared by 10 bases and J by 4 bases, with 16 bases between. CDR3 loop: CANPRGQVTGELFF. The CDR3 region has the DNA TGTGCCAACCCCAGGGGACAAGTCACCGGGGAGCTGTTTTTT.

This clone showed up just once. The V and J genes are TRBV27 and TRBJ2-7; TRBD2 matches 9 bases. The V gene end was trimmed by 2 bases and the J gene end by 6 bases; junction bases not matched to a gene: 11. Germline V CDR1 and CDR2: MNHEY, SMNVEV (reference sequence). This CDR3 contains 16 residues. CDR3 region: CASSLTPRGGESEQYF. Written as DNA, the CDR3 is TGTGCCAGCAGTTTAACCCCCCGCGGGGGGGAAAGCGAGCAGTACTTC.

The V and J genes are TRBV6-1 and TRBJ2-7; 7 nucleotides agree with TRBD1. Trimming at V came to 4 bases and at J to 2 bases, leaving 5 bases not matched to a gene. The CDR3 runs to 14 residues. CDR1 and CDR2 (germline): MNHNS, SASEGT. CDR3 in amino acids: CASSARDSTYEQYF. DNA of the CDR3: TGTGCCAGCAGTGCCCGGGACAGTACCTACGAGCAGTACTTC.

The chain links TRBV4-2 to TRBJ1-5; perhaps TRBD1 as D (5 bases). CDR3 length: 15 residues. Trimming removed 2 bases at V and 0 bases at J, with 8 bases between. CDR1 is LGHNA, CDR2 YNFKEQ, per germline. The CDR3 DNA reads as TGTGCCAGCAGCCAACAGGGTTTTAGCAATCAGCCCCAGCATTTT. It is translated as CASSQQGFSNQPQHF.

The V gene is TRBV4-1, the J gene TRBJ1-3; D unresolved. In germline, CDR1 is MGHRA, CDR2 YSYEKL. The CDR3 covers 17 residues. With 1 base removed from V and 1 base from J, the gap between germline ends came to 14 bases. DNA for the CDR3: TGCGCCAGCAGCCAAGGAGACTCGGGATGGTCTGGAAACACCATATATTTT. Amino acids: CASSQGDSGWSGNTIYF.

The rearrangement links TRBV5-4 to TRBJ1-2, with D maybe TRBD1 (6 bases). This CDR3 is built from 13 residues. V lost 4 bases and J lost 7, with 14 bases in between. From germline, CDR1 is SGHNT and CDR2 YYREEE (reference sequence). The CDR3 region has the DNA TGTGCCAGCAGCACCACAGGGCTGGGTGGCTACACCTTC. Translation gives CASSTTGLGGYTF.

This chain links TRBV5-6 with TRBJ1-2; D not certain. This CDR3 is 13 amino acids long. Trimming stripped 6 bases from V and 10 bases from J, with 19 bases between. Germline assignment: CDR1 SGHDT and CDR2 YYEEEE. The CDR3 DNA is TGTGCCAGCAACCCCCCGGGAGTCCGGGACTACACCTTC. This translates into CASNPPGVRDYTF.

V gene TRBV7-2 combines with J gene TRBJ1-6; no definite D call. The V end was cut by 5 bases, the J end by 8 bases, with 16 bases between. The CDR3 is 15 amino acids. CDR1 is SGHTA and CDR2 is FQGNSA in the germline V gene. The chain's CDR3 is CASSRRGRVDSPLHF. The CDR3 DNA reads as TGTGCCAGCAGCCGACGAGGGCGGGTGGATTCACCCCTCCACTTT.